This T cell receptor (beta chain) was retrieved from a study of cytomegalovirus exposure and HLA in healthy donors. Study in general: A data release that came early held approximately 85 million unique TCRs from HLA-typed donors.

Healthy bone marrow donors formed the donor group. As regards this clone: Its antigen remains unidentified.

CDR3 length: 16 residues. The germline V gene has CDR1 MGHRA and CDR2 YSYEKL. The V end was cut by 4 bases, the J end by 5 bases, with 21 bases between. Vbeta (60) and Jbeta (13) primers were used in the PCR. Profiled with immunoSEQ multiplex PCR; TCRdb holds only in-frame clones, not every one. The top ten clones hold 13% of a sample with about 170,000 clones, about 78% of them seen once. Study conclusions and caveats: Overall, about 160 TCR beta chains were annotated as cytomegalovirus-associated. Information on immune exposure was restricted to one variable (CMV serostatus).

Sequenced input: PBMCs. This clonotype was sampled from a woman aged 45-59 years in good health and CMV-seropositive. The chain recombines TRBV4-1 with TRBJ2-7; a weak D match, TRBD1 (6 bases). CDR3 protein: CASSLGGAGVPHEQYF. The CDR3 DNA reads TGCGCCAGCAGCCTGGGTGGGGCAGGGGTTCCCCACGAGCAGTACTTC.